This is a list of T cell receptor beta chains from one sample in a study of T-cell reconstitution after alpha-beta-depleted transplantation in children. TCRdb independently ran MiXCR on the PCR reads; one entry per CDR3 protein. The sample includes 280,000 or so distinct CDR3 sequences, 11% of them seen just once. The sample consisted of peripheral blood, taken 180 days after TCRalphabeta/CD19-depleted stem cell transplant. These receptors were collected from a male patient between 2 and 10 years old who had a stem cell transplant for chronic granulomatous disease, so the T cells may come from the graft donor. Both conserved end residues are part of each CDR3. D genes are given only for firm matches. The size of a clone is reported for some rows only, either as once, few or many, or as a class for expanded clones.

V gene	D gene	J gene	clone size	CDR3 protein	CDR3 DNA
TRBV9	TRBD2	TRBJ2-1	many	CASSVGLAGAGEQFF	TGTGCCAGCAGCGTAGGATTAGCGGGGGCGGGTGAGCAGTTCTTC
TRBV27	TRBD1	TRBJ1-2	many	CASSLGRGLVGYTF	TGTGCCAGCAGTTTAGGTAGGGGGCTGGTTGGCTACACCTTC
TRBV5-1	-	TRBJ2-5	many	CASSTGISETQYF	TGCGCCAGCAGCACAGGGATTTCGGAGACCCAGTACTTC
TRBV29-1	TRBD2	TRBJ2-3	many	CSGAASGSSSTDTQYF	TGCAGCGGGGCGGCTAGCGGATCTTCTAGCACAGATACGCAGTATTTT
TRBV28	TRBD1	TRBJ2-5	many	CASSQYGTEQETQYF	TGTGCCAGCAGTCAATATGGGACAGAACAAGAGACCCAGTACTTC
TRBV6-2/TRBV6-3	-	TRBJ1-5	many	CASSSVHGQLINQPQHF	TGTGCCAGCAGTTCCGTCCATGGCCAGCTTATCAATCAGCCCCAGCATTTT
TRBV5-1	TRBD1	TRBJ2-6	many	CASSAGQGGSGANVLTF	TGCGCCAGCAGCGCGGGACAGGGAGGATCTGGGGCCAACGTCCTGACTTTC
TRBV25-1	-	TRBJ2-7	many	CASSESRPSGQYF	TGTGCCAGCAGTGAAAGTCGCCCCAGCGGGCAGTACTTC
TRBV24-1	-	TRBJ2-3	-	CATSDSGDTQYF	TGTGCCACCAGTGATAGTGGAGATACGCAGTATTTT
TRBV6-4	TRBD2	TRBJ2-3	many	CASSRLAGSTDTQYF	TGTGCCAGCAGTAGACTAGCGGGGAGCACAGATACGCAGTATTTT
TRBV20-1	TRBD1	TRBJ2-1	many	CSAIGQVQYNEQFF	TGCAGTGCTATCGGACAGGTTCAGTACAATGAGCAGTTCTTC
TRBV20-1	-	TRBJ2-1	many	CSASSARSYNEQFF	TGCAGTGCGAGTAGCGCGCGCTCCTACAATGAGCAGTTCTTC
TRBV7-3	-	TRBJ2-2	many	CASSQYANTGELFF	TGTGCCAGCAGCCAATACGCGAACACCGGGGAGCTGTTTTTT
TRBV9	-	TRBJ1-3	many	CASSVDGGHGSGNTIYF	TGTGCCAGCAGCGTAGACGGGGGCCATGGCTCTGGAAACACCATATATTTT
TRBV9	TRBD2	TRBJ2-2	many	CASTYGGGIGDTGELFF	TGTGCCAGCACGTACGGGGGGGGCATTGGGGACACCGGGGAGCTGTTTTTT
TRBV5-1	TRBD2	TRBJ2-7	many	CASRPTSGQAYEQYF	TGCGCCAGCAGACCCACTAGCGGGCAGGCCTACGAGCAGTACTTC
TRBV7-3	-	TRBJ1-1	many	CASSLTGGATEAFF	TGTGCCAGCAGCTTAACAGGGGGGGCCACTGAAGCTTTCTTT
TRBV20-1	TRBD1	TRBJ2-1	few	CSARNRGPGISYNEQFF	TGCAGTGCTAGGAACAGGGGGCCCGGTATCTCCTACAATGAGCAGTTCTTC
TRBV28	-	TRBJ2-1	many	CASSLRVAVNEQFF	TGTGCCAGCAGTTTACGGGTTGCGGTAAATGAGCAGTTCTTC
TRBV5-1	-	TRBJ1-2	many	CASSLGSGTIPNYGYTF	TGCGCCAGCAGCTTGGGTTCAGGCACGATACCTAACTATGGCTACACCTTC
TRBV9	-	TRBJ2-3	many	CASSVNRGDTQYF	TGTGCCAGCAGCGTAAACCGGGGAGATACGCAGTATTTT
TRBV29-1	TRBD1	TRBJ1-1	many	CSVEGRGQMNTEAFF	TGCAGCGTTGAGGGCAGGGGGCAGATGAACACTGAAGCTTTCTTT
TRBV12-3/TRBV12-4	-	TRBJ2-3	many	CASSLERSTQYF	TGTGCCAGCAGTTTAGAAAGGTCTACGCAGTATTTT
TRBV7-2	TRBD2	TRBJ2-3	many	CASSLGLAGLDTQYF	TGTGCCAGCAGTCTAGGACTAGCGGGGTTAGATACGCAGTATTTT
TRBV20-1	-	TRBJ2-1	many	CSARLTLLNYNEQFF	TGCAGTGCTAGACTAACTCTACTAAACTACAATGAGCAGTTCTTC
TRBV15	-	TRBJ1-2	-	CATSSYAGARNGYTF	TGTGCCACCAGCAGCTACGCAGGGGCTCGGAATGGCTACACCTTC
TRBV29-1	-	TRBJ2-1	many	CSARNIYNEQFF	TGCAGCGCCAGGAACATCTACAATGAGCAGTTCTTC
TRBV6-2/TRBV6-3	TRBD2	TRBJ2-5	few	CASSYSQRGSWEQETQYF	TGTGCCAGCAGTTACTCCCAGCGGGGGTCATGGGAGCAAGAGACCCAGTACTTC
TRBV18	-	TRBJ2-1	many	CASSPPDGYEQFF	TGTGCCAGCTCACCACCAGACGGCTATGAGCAGTTCTTC
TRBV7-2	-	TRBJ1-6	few	CASSLAPVSYNSPLHF	TGTGCCAGCAGCTTAGCGCCGGTCTCCTATAATTCACCCCTCCACTTT
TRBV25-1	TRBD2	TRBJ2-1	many	CATTGLVNEQFF	TGTGCCACTACGGGACTAGTCAATGAGCAGTTCTTC